This TCR beta chain was found in a study of blood T cell repertoires in COVID-19. On the study more broadly: Sources were T cells, B-cell-depleted T cells, or PBMCs; the material itself was cDNA or gDNA.

Sequenced by immunoSEQ multiplex PCR; TCRdb stores in-frame clones only, minus some. The repertoire holds about 270,000 clones, with approximately 86% as singletons. Participants were placed into cohorts based on the clinical history they reported. Each recovered donor of Cohort 3 presented with two negative PCRs, clearance, or symptom resolution. Trimming left V 4 bases short and J 2 bases short, with 16 bases between. This CDR3 is built from 15 residues. CDR1 and CDR2 (germline): SGHNT, YYREEE (reference sequence). Sequencing was carried out using PBMCs or T cells enriched from blood (not recorded which). The sequence was obtained from a woman in her twenties or thirties who had recovered from COVID-19. V is TRBV5-4 and J is TRBJ2-7; perhaps TRBD1 as D (6 bases). CDR3 in DNA: TGTGCCAGCAGCCCCGGACAGATCTCAGCCTACGAGCAGTACTTC. Translated: CASSPGQISAYEQYF.